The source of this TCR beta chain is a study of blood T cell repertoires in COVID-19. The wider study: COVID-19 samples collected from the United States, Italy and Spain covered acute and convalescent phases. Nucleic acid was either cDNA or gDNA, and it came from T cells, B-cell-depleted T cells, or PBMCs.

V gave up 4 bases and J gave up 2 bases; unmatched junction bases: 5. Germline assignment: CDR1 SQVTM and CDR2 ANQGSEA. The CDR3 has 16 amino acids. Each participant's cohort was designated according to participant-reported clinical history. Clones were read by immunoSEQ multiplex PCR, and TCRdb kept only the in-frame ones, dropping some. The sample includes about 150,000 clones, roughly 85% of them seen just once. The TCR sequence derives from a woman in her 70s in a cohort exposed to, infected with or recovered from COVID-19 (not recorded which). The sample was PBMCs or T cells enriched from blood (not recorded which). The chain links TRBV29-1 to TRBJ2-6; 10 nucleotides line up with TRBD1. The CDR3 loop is CSVVGTGVTGANVLTF. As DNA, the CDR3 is TGCAGCGTTGTCGGGACAGGGGTCACTGGGGCCAACGTCCTGACTTTC.